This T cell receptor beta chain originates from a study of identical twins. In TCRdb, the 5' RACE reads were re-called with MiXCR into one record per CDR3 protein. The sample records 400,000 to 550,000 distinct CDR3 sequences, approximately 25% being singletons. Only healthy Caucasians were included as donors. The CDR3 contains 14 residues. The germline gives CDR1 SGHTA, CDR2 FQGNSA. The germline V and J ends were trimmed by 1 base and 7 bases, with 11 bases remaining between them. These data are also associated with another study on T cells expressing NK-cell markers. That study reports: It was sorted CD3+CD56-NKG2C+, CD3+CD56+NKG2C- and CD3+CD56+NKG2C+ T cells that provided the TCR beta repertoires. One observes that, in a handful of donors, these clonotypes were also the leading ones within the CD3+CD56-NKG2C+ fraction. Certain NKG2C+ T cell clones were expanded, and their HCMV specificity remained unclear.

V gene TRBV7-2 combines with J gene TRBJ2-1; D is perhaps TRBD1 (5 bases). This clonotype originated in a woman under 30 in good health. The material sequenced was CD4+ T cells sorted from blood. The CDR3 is CASSLGGSMNEQFF. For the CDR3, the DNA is TGTGCCAGCAGCTTAGGGGGCAGCATGAATGAGCAGTTCTTC.